This T cell receptor (beta chain) stems from a study of blood T cell repertoires in COVID-19. For the study at large: T cells, B-cell-depleted T cells, or PBMCs supplied cDNA or gDNA.

The protocol was immunoSEQ multiplex PCR, while the TCRdb copy is restricted to in-frame clones and leaves out a portion. The repertoire holds roughly 180,000 clones, with around 80% as singletons. Trimming at V came to 4 bases and at J to 4 bases, leaving 7 bases not matched to a gene. This CDR3 contains 15 residues. Germline loops: CDR1 LGHDT, CDR2 YNNKEL (reference sequence). The receptor was isolated from an elderly woman with COVID-19, enrolled during active disease. V and J are TRBV3-1 (or the pseudogene TRBV3-2) and TRBJ1-2; 9 nucleotides line up with TRBD1. The specimen was peripheral blood. Here the CDR3 DNA reads TGTGCCAGCAGCCCAGGACAGGGGTTGATCTATGGCTACACCTTC. This sequence encodes CASSPGQGLIYGYTF.